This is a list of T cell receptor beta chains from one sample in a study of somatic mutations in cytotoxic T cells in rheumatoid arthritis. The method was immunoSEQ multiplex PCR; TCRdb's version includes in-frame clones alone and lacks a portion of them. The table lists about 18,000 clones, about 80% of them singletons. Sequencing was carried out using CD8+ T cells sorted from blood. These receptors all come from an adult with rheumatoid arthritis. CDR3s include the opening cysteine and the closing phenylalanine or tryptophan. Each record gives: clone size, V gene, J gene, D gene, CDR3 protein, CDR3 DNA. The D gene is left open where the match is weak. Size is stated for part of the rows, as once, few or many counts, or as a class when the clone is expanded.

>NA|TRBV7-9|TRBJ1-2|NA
CASSLAPSSGYTF
TGTGCCAGCAGCTTAGCCCCCAGCTCCGGCTACACCTTC
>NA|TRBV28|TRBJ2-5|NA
CASSLLLSYFSDQETQYF
TGTGCCAGCAGTCTTCTCCTTTCGTATTTCTCAGATCAAGAGACCCAGTACTTC
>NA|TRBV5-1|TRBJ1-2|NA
CASSLKQGSEGYTF
TGCGCCAGCAGCCTCAAACAGGGTTCGGAAGGCTACACCTTC
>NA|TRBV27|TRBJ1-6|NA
CASRPPGVYNSPLHF
TGTGCCAGCAGACCGCCCGGGGTCTATAATTCACCCCTCCACTTT
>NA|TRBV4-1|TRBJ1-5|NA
CASSLHNNQPQHF
TGCGCCAGCAGCCTGCACAACAATCAGCCCCAGCATTTT
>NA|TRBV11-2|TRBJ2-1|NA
CASSLVAGNNEQFF
TGTGCCAGCAGCTTAGTGGCGGGAAACAATGAGCAGTTCTTC
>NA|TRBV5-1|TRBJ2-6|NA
CASSFWGLSGANVLTF
TGCGCCAGCAGCTTTTGGGGGCTCTCTGGGGCCAACGTCCTGACTTTC
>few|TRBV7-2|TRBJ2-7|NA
CASGFGSSYEQYF
TGTGCCAGCGGTTTCGGAAGCTCCTACGAGCAGTACTTC
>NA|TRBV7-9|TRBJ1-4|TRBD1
CASSPGTGRAQKLFF
TGTGCCAGCAGCCCCGGGACAGGGAGGGCGCAAAAACTGTTTTTT
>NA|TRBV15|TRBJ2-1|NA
CATSRDLQGGEQFF
TGTGCCACCAGCAGAGATCTGCAGGGCGGTGAGCAGTTCTTC
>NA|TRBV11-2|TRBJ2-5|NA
CASSSGGPEQYF
TGTGCCAGCAGCTCCGGGGGCCCTGAGCAGTACTTC
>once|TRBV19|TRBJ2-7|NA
CASSIAGVGGYEQYF
TGTGCCAGTAGTATAGCTGGGGTCGGTGGCTACGAGCAGTACTTC
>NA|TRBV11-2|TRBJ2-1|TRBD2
CASSSSSGGLNEQFF
TGTGCCAGCAGCTCGTCTAGCGGGGGGCTCAATGAGCAGTTCTTC
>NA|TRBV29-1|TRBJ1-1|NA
CSVAVGTEAFF
TGCAGCGTTGCCGTGGGCACTGAAGCTTTCTTT
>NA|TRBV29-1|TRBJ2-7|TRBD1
CSVEGVRGPEAYEQYF
TGCAGCGTTGAAGGTGTCAGGGGGCCGGAAGCCTACGAGCAGTACTTC
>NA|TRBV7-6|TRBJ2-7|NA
CASSVREDYEQYF
TGTGCCAGCAGCGTCAGGGAAGACTACGAGCAGTACTTC
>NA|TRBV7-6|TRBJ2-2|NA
CASSLAVTNPSNTGELFF
TGTGCCAGCAGCTTAGCGGTAACTAACCCCTCGAACACCGGGGAGCTGTTTTTT
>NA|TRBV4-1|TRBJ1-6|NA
CASSQVGINSPLHF
TGCGCCAGCAGCCAAGTGGGCATTAATTCACCCCTCCACTTT
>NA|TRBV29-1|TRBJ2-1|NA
CSGLGGNEQFF
TGCAGCGGCCTCGGGGGCAATGAGCAGTTCTTC
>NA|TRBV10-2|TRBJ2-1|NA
CASIYGEGLNEQFF
TGCGCCAGCATCTACGGGGAAGGCCTCAATGAGCAGTTCTTC
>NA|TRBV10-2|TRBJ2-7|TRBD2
CASSNVSAGGLYEQYF
TGCGCCAGCAGTAATGTTTCGGCGGGGGGGCTGTACGAGCAGTACTTC
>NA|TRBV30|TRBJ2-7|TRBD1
CAWILGRGQDGYEQYF
TGTGCCTGGATACTCGGACGGGGACAGGACGGATACGAGCAGTACTTC
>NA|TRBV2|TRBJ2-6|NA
CASSGDGFSGANVLTF
TGTGCCAGCAGTGGGGATGGATTCTCTGGGGCCAACGTCCTGACTTTC
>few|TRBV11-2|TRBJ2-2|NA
CASSSKAGGYTGELFF
TGTGCCAGCAGCTCCAAAGCGGGCGGGTACACCGGGGAGCTGTTTTTT
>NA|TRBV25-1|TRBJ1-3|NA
CASSEAGPLGNTIYF
TGTGCCAGCAGTGAAGCTGGACCGCTTGGAAACACCATATATTTT
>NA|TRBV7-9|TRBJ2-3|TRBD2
CASSFRAPRLARTQYF
TGTGCCAGCAGCTTTCGGGCCCCGAGACTAGCACGAACGCAGTATTTT
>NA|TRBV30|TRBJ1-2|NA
CAWSVQGFYGYTF
TGTGCCTGGAGTGTACAGGGATTCTATGGCTACACCTTC
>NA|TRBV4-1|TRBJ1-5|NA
CASSQGLSNQPQHF
TGCGCCAGCAGCCAGGGACTGAGCAATCAGCCCCAGCATTTT
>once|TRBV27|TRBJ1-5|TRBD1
CASPSVYRGSNQPQHF
TGTGCCAGCCCATCAGTATACAGGGGTAGCAATCAGCCCCAGCATTTT
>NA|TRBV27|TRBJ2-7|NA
CASSLIQDTGPDYEQYF
TGTGCCAGCAGTTTAATCCAGGATACGGGGCCCGACTACGAGCAGTACTTC
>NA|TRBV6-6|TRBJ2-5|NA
CASSYVFSQGQETQYF
TGTGCCAGCAGTTACGTCTTCTCCCAGGGCCAAGAGACCCAGTACTTC
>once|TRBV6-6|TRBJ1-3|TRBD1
CASRDRTGAGNTIYF
TGTGCCAGCAGAGACAGGACAGGGGCTGGAAACACCATATATTTT
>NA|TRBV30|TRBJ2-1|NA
CAWGRNTGQDEQFF
TGTGCCTGGGGGAGGAACACGGGCCAGGATGAGCAGTTCTTC
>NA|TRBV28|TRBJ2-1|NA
CASTLLGEKGYNEQFF
TGTGCCAGCACCCTCTTGGGGGAGAAGGGCTACAATGAGCAGTTCTTC
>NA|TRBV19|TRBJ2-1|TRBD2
CASSKTRGSGTYNEQFF
TGTGCCAGTAGTAAGACGCGGGGTAGCGGGACCTACAATGAGCAGTTCTTC
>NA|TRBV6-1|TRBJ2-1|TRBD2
CASSPGGLWNEQFF
TGTGCCAGCAGTCCGGGGGGGCTATGGAATGAGCAGTTCTTC
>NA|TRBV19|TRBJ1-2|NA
CASSWTDSPFGGYTF
TGTGCCAGTAGTTGGACAGACTCCCCGTTTGGGGGCTACACCTTC
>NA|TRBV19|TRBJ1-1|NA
CASRISGHQNTEAFF
TGTGCCAGTCGGATTTCGGGACACCAGAACACTGAAGCTTTCTTT
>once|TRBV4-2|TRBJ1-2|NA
CASSQGGGGYTF
TGTGCCAGCAGCCAAGGAGGGGGGGGCTACACCTTC
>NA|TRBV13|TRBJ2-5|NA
CASSPRQPRETQYF
TGTGCCAGCAGCCCTCGACAGCCTCGGGAGACCCAGTACTTC